The 13 T cell receptor beta chains in this list originate from one sample, sequenced in a study of T-cell reconstitution after alpha-beta-depleted transplantation in children (TCRdb year 2016). The library relied on PCR. Instrument used: Illumina HiSeq 2500. TCR libraries were prepared with molecular barcoding, using unique molecular identifiers to normalize TCRbeta repertoire quantification. TCRdb reworked the public reads: Q25 trimming with fastp, MiXCR clone assembly, productive beta chains retained. Identical CDR3 proteins give one entry, which carries the most common genes and DNA. In this sample the table shows around 200,000 distinct CDR3 sequences, over 15% of which occur a single time. 40% to 50% of the sample rests with the top ten. The sample's treatment or condition label is to be understood as: allogeneic hematopoietic cell transplantation with graft depleted of TCRalphabeta T cells and CD19 B cells.

The starting material was PBMCs, mostly from graft donor cells, obtained 360 days after TCRalphabeta/CD19-depleted stem cell transplant. The source of these receptors is a male patient aged 2-15 years who had a stem cell transplant for acute lymphoblastic leukemia, so the T cells may come from the graft donor.

The chain carries TRBV11-2 and TRBJ1-1, with 7 bases lining up with TRBD1. The ends lost 3 bases at V and 2 bases at J; junction bases unmatched: 9. The germline CDR1 and CDR2 sequences are SGHAT and FQNNGV. The CDR3 has 16 amino acids. For the CDR3, the DNA is TGTGCCAGCAGCTTCAAGGGACAGCCGGCAAACACTGAAGCTTTCTTT. It translates to CASSFKGQPANTEAFF. Complete variable domain (other parts from reference TRBV11-2 and TRBJ1-1): EAGVAQSPRYKIIEKRQSVAFWCNPISGHATLYWYQQILGQGPKLLIQFQNNGVVDDSQLPKDRFSAERLKGVDSTLKIQPAKLEDSAVYLCASSFKGQPANTEAFFGQGTRLTVV.

This chain connects TRBV20-1 to TRBJ2-5; 9 bases agree with TRBD2. The length of the CDR3 is 16 residues. J was trimmed by 5 bases and V by 1 base; bases with no gene match: 11. Germline V gene sequence: CDR1 DFQATT, CDR2 SNEGSKA (reference sequence). The CDR3 coding sequence is TGCAGTGCTAGAGGACGAGGCGGGGGGGGGCTGGAGACCCAGTACTTC. It translates to CSARGRGGGGLETQYF.

This clonotype has a count of ten or more. V usage is TRBV24-1 and J usage is TRBJ2-3; maybe TRBD2 (5 bases). The V and J ends lost 3 bases and 1 base respectively, with 16 bases between them. CDR3 size: 17 residues. Germline loops: CDR1 KGHDR, CDR2 SFDVKD. The CDR3 DNA sequence: TGTGCCACCAGTGATCGACCGTCACGGCGGGGCACAGATACGCAGTATTTT. As protein: CATSDRPSRRGTDTQYF.

The sample holds a few counts of this clonotype. This chain uses TRBV10-3 with TRBJ2-5; possible D gene TRBD1, 6 bases. The CDR3 totals 13 residues. Trimming pared 3 bases from V and 1 base from J, leaving 6 bases between. Germline CDR1 ENHRY, CDR2 SYGVKD. The CDR3 DNA is TGTGCCATCAGTGACAGGGGCCAAGAGACCCAGTACTTC. It yields the protein CAISDRGQETQYF.

The chain carries TRBV29-1 and TRBJ2-7; D is perhaps TRBD1 (5 bases). In germline, CDR1 is SQVTM, CDR2 ANQGSEA. The CDR3 length is 13 residues. The CDR3 nucleotides read TGCAGTTGTGGGTCCGGACAACCCTACGAGCAGTACTTC. Its protein product is CSCGSGQPYEQYF.

This clonotype came up a few times. The chain links TRBV29-1 to TRBJ2-4; D is uncertain. V shed 5 bases and J shed 5 bases, with 13 bases lying between them. Germline assignment: CDR1 SQVTM and CDR2 ANQGSEA. This CDR3 contains 13 residues. The CDR3 coding sequence is TGCAGCGTTTCTCCTGGTTTCGAAAACATTCAGTACTTC. Amino acid sequence: CSVSPGFENIQYF.

In its sample, this clonotype was seen a few times. This chain connects TRBV4-2 to TRBJ2-3; D is ambiguous. V was pared by 0 bases and J by 8 bases, with 9 bases between. The CDR3 sequence is 13 residues long. CDR1 is LGHNA and CDR2 is YNFKEQ in the germline V gene. The CDR3 loop reads CASSQEERGTQYF. The CDR3 DNA is TGTGCCAGCAGCCAAGAGGAAAGAGGTACGCAGTATTTT.

This clonotype was picked up one time. This chain connects TRBV6-1 to TRBJ2-1; D call uncertain. V lost 7 bases and J lost 10, with 20 bases in between. The CDR3 covers 14 residues. The germline V gene encodes CDR1 MNHNS and CDR2 SASEGT. The CDR3 DNA reads as TGTGCCAGCACCGCGACTCCCGACTCTGGGGAGCAGTTCTTC. Its protein is CASTATPDSGEQFF.

This clonotype was counted between two and nine times. The chain employs TRBV19 and TRBJ1-2, with D perhaps TRBD1 (5 bases). CDR1 and CDR2 (germline): LNHDA, SQIVND (reference sequence). This CDR3 is 20 amino acids long. The germline V and J ends were trimmed by 3 bases and 0 bases, with 26 bases remaining between them. CDR3 loop: CASSIGGGLWDSTANYGYTF. As DNA, the CDR3 is TGTGCCAGTAGTATCGGCGGGGGACTCTGGGACTCCACAGCTAACTATGGCTACACCTTC.

This clonotype has a handful of counts. The rearrangement links TRBV7-2 to TRBJ1-5; D ambiguous. Germline V gene lookup returns CDR1 SGHTA and CDR2 FQGNSA. This CDR3 contains 14 residues. V lost 2 bases, J lost 4 bases, and 9 bases lay in between. CDR3 bases: TGTGCCAGCAGCTTAAGGTCAGGAAATCAGCCCCAGCATTTT. It yields the protein CASSLRSGNQPQHF. Full variable domain (outside the CDR3, taken from reference TRBV7-2 and TRBJ1-5): GAGVSQSPSNKVTEKGKDVELRCDPISGHTALYWYRQSLGQGLEFLIYFQGNSAPDKSGLPSDRFSAERTGGSVSTLTIQRTQQEDSAVYLCASSLRSGNQPQHFGDGTRLSIL.

This clonotype was seen repeatedly, ten times or more. J is TRBJ2-3 and V is TRBV20-1; 10 nucleotides line up with TRBD1. J gave up 2 bases and V 1 base, and 9 bases lay outside the gene matches. This CDR3 region has 17 residues. Germline lookup yields CDR1 DFQATT and CDR2 SNEGSKA (reference sequence). In DNA form, the CDR3 reads TGCAGTGCTAGAGGCGATGCCGGGACAGGGGTCACAGATACGCAGTATTTT. It yields the protein CSARGDAGTGVTDTQYF.

This clonotype has just a few counts. The chain carries TRBV7-2 and TRBJ2-6; the D gene is possibly TRBD1 (6 bases). The CDR3 is made up of 16 amino acids. With 5 bases removed from V and 4 bases from J, the gap between germline ends came to 15 bases. The germline gives CDR1 SGHTA, CDR2 FQGNSA. DNA of the CDR3: TGTGCCAGCAGCCAGACAGCTACAGGGGGGGCCAACGTCCTGACTTTC. Translating gives CASSQTATGGANVLTF.

This clonotype was seen a few times. The chain joins TRBV27 to TRBJ2-2; D not resolved. The CDR3 runs to 14 residues. Germline CDR1 is MNHEY and CDR2 is SMNVEV (reference sequence). Deletions cut 5 bases from V and 7 bases from J, with 14 bases between. Here the CDR3 reads CASSQGPPVGELFF. For the CDR3, the DNA is TGTGCCAGCAGTCAAGGGCCTCCGGTCGGGGAGCTGTTTTTT.